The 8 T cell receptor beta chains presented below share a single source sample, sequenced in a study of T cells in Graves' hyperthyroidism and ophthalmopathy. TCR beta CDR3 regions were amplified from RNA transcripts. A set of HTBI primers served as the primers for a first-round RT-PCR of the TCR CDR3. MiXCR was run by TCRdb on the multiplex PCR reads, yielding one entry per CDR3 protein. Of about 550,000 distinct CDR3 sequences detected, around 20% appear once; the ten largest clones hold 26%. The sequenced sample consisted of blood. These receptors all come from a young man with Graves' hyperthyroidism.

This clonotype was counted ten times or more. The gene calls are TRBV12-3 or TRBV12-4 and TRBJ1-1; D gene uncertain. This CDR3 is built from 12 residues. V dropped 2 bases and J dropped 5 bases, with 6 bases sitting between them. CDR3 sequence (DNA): TGTGCCAGCAGTTTACTGCCGACTGAAGCTTTCTTT. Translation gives CASSLLPTEAFF.

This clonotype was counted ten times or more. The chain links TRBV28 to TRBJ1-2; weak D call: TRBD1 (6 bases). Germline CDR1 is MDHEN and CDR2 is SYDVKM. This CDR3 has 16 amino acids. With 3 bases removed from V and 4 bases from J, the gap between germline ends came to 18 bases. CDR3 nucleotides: TGTGCCAGCAGTTTCCAAGGGACACCTTCTATCTATGGCTACACCTTC. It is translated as CASSFQGTPSIYGYTF.

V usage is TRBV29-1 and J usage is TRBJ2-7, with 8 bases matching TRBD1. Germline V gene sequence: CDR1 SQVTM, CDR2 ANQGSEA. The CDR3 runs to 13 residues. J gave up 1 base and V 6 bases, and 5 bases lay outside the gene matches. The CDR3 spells CSVRRQGSYEQYF. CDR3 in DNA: TGCAGCGTGAGGCGACAGGGGTCCTACGAGCAGTACTTC.

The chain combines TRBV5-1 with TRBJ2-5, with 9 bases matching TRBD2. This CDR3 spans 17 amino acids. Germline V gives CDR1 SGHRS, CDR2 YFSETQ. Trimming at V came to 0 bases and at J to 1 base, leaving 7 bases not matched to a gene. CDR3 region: CASSLAGSGGIQETQYF. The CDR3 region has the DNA TGCGCCAGCAGCTTGGCCGGAAGCGGGGGGATCCAAGAGACCCAGTACTTC. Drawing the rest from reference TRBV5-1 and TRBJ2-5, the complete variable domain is KAGVTQTPRYLIKTRGQQVTLSCSPISGHRSVSWYQQTPGQGLQFLFEYFSETQRNKGNFPGRFSGRQFSNSRSEMNVSTLELGDSALYLCASSLAGSGGIQETQYFGPGTRLLVL.

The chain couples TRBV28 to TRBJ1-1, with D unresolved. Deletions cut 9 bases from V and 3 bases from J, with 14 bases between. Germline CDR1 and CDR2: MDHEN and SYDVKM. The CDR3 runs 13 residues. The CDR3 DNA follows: TGTGCCAGTCGCGGGGTTTCGGACACTGAAGCTTTCTTT. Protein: CASRGVSDTEAFF.

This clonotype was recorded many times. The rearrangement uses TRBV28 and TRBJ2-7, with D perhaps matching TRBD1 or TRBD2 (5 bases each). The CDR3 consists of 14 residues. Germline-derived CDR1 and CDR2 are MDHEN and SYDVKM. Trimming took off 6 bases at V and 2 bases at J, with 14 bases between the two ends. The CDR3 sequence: CASSIPGATYEQYF. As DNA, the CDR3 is TGTGCCAGCAGCATCCCCGGGGCGACCTACGAGCAGTACTTC. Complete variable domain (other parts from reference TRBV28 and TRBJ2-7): DVKVTQSSRYLVKRTGEKVFLECVQDMDHENMFWYRQDPGLGLRLIYFSYDVKMKEKGDIPEGYSVSREKKERFSLILESASTNQTSMYLCASSIPGATYEQYFGPGTRLTVT.

The CDR3 sequence: CASSLGPGAYEQYF. The CDR3 region has the DNA TGTGCCAGCAGTTTAGGCCCCGGGGCCTACGAGCAGTACTTC. The gene calls are TRBV12-3 or TRBV12-4 and TRBJ2-7; D might be TRBD2 (5 bases). The CDR3 is 14 amino acids. V was clipped by 1 base and J by 2 bases, with 9 bases between them.

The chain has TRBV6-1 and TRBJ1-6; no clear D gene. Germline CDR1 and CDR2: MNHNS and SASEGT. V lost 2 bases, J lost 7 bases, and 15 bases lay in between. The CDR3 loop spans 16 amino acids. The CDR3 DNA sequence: TGTGCCAGCAGTGAAACCGGGCCGATTCCCAATTCACCCCTCCACTTT. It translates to CASSETGPIPNSPLHF.